This T cell receptor beta chain was recorded in a study of blood T cell repertoires in COVID-19. Per the study methods: Estimation of nucleated cell counts was performed using reference gene primer amplification. The protocol was immunoSEQ multiplex PCR, while the TCRdb copy is restricted to in-frame clones and leaves out a portion. Clonal size and the V and J genes are those of that table, whereas D and trimming came from the DNA. The sample has over 200,000 clones, 70% to 90% seen once. In assigning cohorts, the study relied on participant-reported clinical history. Recovery meant two consecutive negative NP/OP PCR tests, professional clearance, or resolved symptoms. Germline loops: CDR1 SGDLS, CDR2 YYNGEE. The V gene lost 0 bases and the J gene lost 7 bases, with 11 bases spanning the gap. This CDR3 has 14 amino acids.

The genes are TRBV9 and TRBJ1-3; weak D call: TRBD1 (6 bases). The clonotype was recovered from a woman aged 45-59 years who had recovered from COVID-19. The sequenced material came from PBMCs or T cells enriched from blood (not recorded which). Here the CDR3 reads CASSVAGGANTIYF. Here the CDR3 DNA reads TGTGCCAGCAGCGTAGCGGGGGGGGCGAACACCATATATTTT.